These 29 T cell receptor beta chains came from one sample sequenced in a study of shared clonotypes between healthy human individuals. Some clones are missing from TCRdb's copy, which holds only in-frame ones; the method was immunoSEQ multiplex PCR. The repertoire holds some 2,000,000 clones, with 90% to 95% as singletons. Sequencing input: naive CD4+ T cells sorted from blood. Subset: CD45RA+ positively selected. The receptors originated from a young man in good health.

The CDR3 here is CSVEDPTGGYHEQYF. CDR3 coding DNA: TGCAGCGTTGAAGACCCGACAGGGGGCTATCACGAGCAGTACTTC. This rearrangement joins TRBV29-1 to TRBJ2-7; 10 bases are a match to TRBD1. The CDR3 has 15 residues. V was clipped by 0 bases and J by 5 bases; unmatched bases: 7. Germline CDR1 reads SQVTM; CDR2 reads ANQGSEA.

V gene TRBV6-1 combines with J gene TRBJ2-7; D is perhaps TRBD1 (7 bases). The germline V and J ends were trimmed by 4 bases and 4 bases, with 14 bases remaining between them. The length of the CDR3 is 14 residues. Germline CDR1 reads MNHNS; CDR2 reads SASEGT. The chain's CDR3 is CASSGRGQLYEQYF. CDR3 DNA sequence: TGTGCCAGCAGTGGGAGGGGACAGTTATACGAGCAGTACTTC.

This sequence joins TRBV5-1 and TRBJ2-3, with 9 bases identical to TRBD1. The J segment lost 5 bases and the V segment lost 7 bases, leaving 8 bases of the junction unmatched. Germline CDR1 reads SGHRS; CDR2 reads YFSETQ. The CDR3 covers 14 residues. The CDR3 DNA is TGCGCCAGCTCTTCACAGGGGGCTGTAGATACGCAGTATTTT. This translates into CASSSQGAVDTQYF. The full variable domain, completed using reference TRBV5-1 and TRBJ2-3, is KAGVTQTPRYLIKTRGQQVTLSCSPISGHRSVSWYQQTPGQGLQFLFEYFSETQRNKGNFPGRFSGRQFSNSRSEMNVSTLELGDSALYLCASSSQGAVDTQYFGPGTRLTVL.

This clone was recorded once. The chain recombines TRBV30 with TRBJ1-5, with 11 bases that match TRBD1. CDR1 GTSNPN and CDR2 SVGIG come from the germline V gene (reference sequence). The V gene end was trimmed by 6 bases and the J gene end by 7 bases; junction bases not matched to a gene: 5. This CDR3 contains 13 residues. The CDR3, as DNA: TGTGCCTGCGGACAGGGGGCCGGACAGCCCCAGCATTTT. It codes for CACGQGAGQPQHF.

The rearrangement uses TRBV5-4 and TRBJ2-6; D is uncertain. V lost 1 base and J 1 base, leaving 9 bases between the germline ends. In germline, CDR1 is SGHNT, CDR2 YYREEE (reference sequence). The CDR3 extends over 16 amino acids. In DNA form, the CDR3 reads TGTGCCAGCAGCTTGCCGCGCTCGTCTGGGGCCAACGTCCTGACTTTC. It specifies CASSLPRSSGANVLTF.

The J gene is TRBJ1-5, the V gene TRBV2, with 7 bases identical to TRBD1. CDR1 is SNHLY and CDR2 is FYNNEI in the germline V gene. This CDR3 contains 14 residues. Trimming cost V 3 bases and J 5 bases; bases outside gene matches: 4. CDR3 in DNA: TGTGCCAGCAGTGACCGGACAGGCTATCAGCCCCAGCATTTT. Encoded protein: CASSDRTGYQPQHF.

The V call is TRBV18, the J call TRBJ1-4; no definite D call. The germline V gene encodes CDR1 KGHSH and CDR2 LQKENI. Deletions cut 2 bases from V and 5 bases from J, with 12 bases between. The CDR3 consists of 15 residues. The CDR3 coding sequence is TGTGCCAGCTCACCAAATATTGGAGGGAATGAAAAACTGTTTTTT. This sequence encodes CASSPNIGGNEKLFF.

This clone turned up a few times. J is TRBJ1-5 and V is TRBV6-5; a weak D match, TRBD1 (5 bases). CDR1 and CDR2 (germline): MNHEY, SVGAGI. V was clipped by 5 bases and J by 5 bases, with 10 bases between them. This CDR3 spans 13 amino acids. The CDR3 loop reads CASSLRGDQPQHF. The CDR3 DNA follows: TGTGCCAGCAGTCTTCGGGGGGATCAGCCCCAGCATTTT.

The chain carries TRBV14 and TRBJ2-3; D is uncertain. This CDR3 is 12 amino acids long. CDR1 and CDR2 from the germline V gene are SGHDN and FVKESK. V lost 6 bases, J lost 3 bases, and 7 bases lay in between. The CDR3 DNA sequence: TGTGCCAGCAGGACTGTTACAGATACGCAGTATTTT. This translates into CASRTVTDTQYF.

The rearrangement links TRBV5-6 to TRBJ1-1, with 11 bases aligning to TRBD1. Germline lookup yields CDR1 SGHDT and CDR2 YYEEEE. This CDR3 contains 16 residues. Trimming at V came to 5 bases and at J to 3 bases, leaving 9 bases not matched to a gene. In nucleotides, the CDR3 is TGTGCCAGCAGGAACCGGTGGGACAGGGGGGACACTGAAGCTTTCTTT. It encodes CASRNRWDRGDTEAFF.

The chain employs TRBV28 and TRBJ1-5; D not resolved. The CDR3 spans 14 residues. Germline CDR1 and CDR2: MDHEN and SYDVKM. Deletions cut 2 bases from V and 7 bases from J, with 12 bases between. The CDR3 loop reads CASSLVGKEQPQHF. CDR3 sequence (DNA): TGTGCCAGCAGTTTAGTGGGGAAAGAGCAGCCCCAGCATTTT.

This chain joins TRBV7-6 and TRBJ1-1; D gene uncertain. Germline assignment: CDR1 SGHVS and CDR2 FNYEAQ. V shed 6 bases and J shed 0 bases, with 17 bases lying between them. The CDR3 has 16 amino acids. CDR3 nucleotides: TGTGCCAGCAGTGTAGGTCCGTCCCCTTTGAACACTGAAGCTTTCTTT. It is translated as CASSVGPSPLNTEAFF. The full variable domain, rest sourced from reference TRBV7-6 and TRBJ1-1, is GAGVSQSPRYKVTKRGQDVALRCDPISGHVSLYWYRQALGQGPEFLTYFNYEAQQDKSGLPNDRFSAERPEGSISTLTIQRTEQRDSAMYRCASSVGPSPLNTEAFFGQGTRLTVV.

The chain combines TRBV27 with TRBJ1-2; possibly TRBD1 for D (6 bases). Germline V gives CDR1 MNHEY, CDR2 SMNVEV (reference sequence). The V end was cut by 6 bases, the J end by 2 bases, with 16 bases between. The CDR3 runs to 15 residues. CDR3 protein: CASRPSPGQNYGYTF. In DNA, the CDR3 is TGTGCCAGCAGACCATCGCCGGGACAAAACTATGGCTACACCTTC.

The chain has TRBV2 and TRBJ2-7; 9 bases match TRBD2. With 4 bases clipped from V and 4 bases from J, the junction kept 23 bases outside the gene matches. CDR3 length equals 20 residues. Looked up from germline, CDR1 is SNHLY and CDR2 is FYNNEI. CDR3 in amino acids: CASSVLTPSRGGGYRYEQYF. In DNA form, the CDR3 reads TGTGCCAGCAGTGTACTAACCCCGAGTCGCGGGGGGGGCTATAGGTACGAGCAGTACTTC. Supplemented by reference TRBV2 and TRBJ2-7, the full variable domain reads EPEVTQTPSHQVTQMGQEVILRCVPISNHLYFYWYRQILGQKVEFLVSFYNNEISEKSEIFDDQFSVERPDGSNFTLKIRSTKLEDSAMYFCASSVLTPSRGGGYRYEQYFGPGTRLTVT.

This clone appeared once. V gene TRBV11-2 combines with J gene TRBJ2-3; 10 bases match TRBD2. The trim removed 3 bases at V and 4 bases at J, leaving 10 bases unmatched. This CDR3 has 17 residues. Germline V gene lookup returns CDR1 SGHAT and CDR2 FQNNGV. The CDR3 DNA reads as TGTGCCAGCAGCTTGTGGTGGCTAGCGGGAGTCCCAGATACGCAGTATTTT. Translated: CASSLWWLAGVPDTQYF.

The CDR3 loop reads CASSELATSSYEQYF. The CDR3 region has the DNA TGCGCCAGCAGTGAGCTGGCGACGAGCTCCTACGAGCAGTACTTC. V and J are TRBV10-2 and TRBJ2-7, with D hard to call. CDR1 and CDR2 (germline): WSHSY, SAAADI. Trimming took off 2 bases at V and 0 bases at J, with 11 bases between the two ends. This CDR3 is 15 amino acids long.

Note on this clone: A single base separates this from a much larger clone, so it may be a read error. The rearrangement joins TRBV2 to TRBJ2-7; 7 positions agree with TRBD2. This CDR3 has 15 residues. Germline values: CDR1 SNHLY, CDR2 FYNNEI. Trimming at V came to 6 bases and at J to 3 bases, leaving 11 bases not matched to a gene. The CDR3 region is CASSAGSGEFYEQYF. In nucleotides, the CDR3 is TGTGCCAGCAGCGCAGGGAGCGGGGAGTTCTACGAGCAGTACTTC.

Here the CDR3 reads CASSQEGLAREQYF. In DNA, the CDR3 is TGCGCCAGCAGCCAAGAGGGACTAGCGAGGGAGCAGTACTTC. This chain uses TRBV4-1 with TRBJ2-7; 10 nucleotides align to TRBD2. CDR3 size: 14 residues. The V gene end was trimmed by 0 bases and the J gene end by 7 bases; junction bases not matched to a gene: 3. CDR1 and CDR2 from the germline V gene are MGHRA and YSYEKL.

The genes are TRBV2 and TRBJ2-6; D remains ambiguous. Per germline, CDR1 SNHLY and CDR2 FYNNEI. There are 14 residues in the CDR3. V was clipped by 7 bases and J by 2 bases, with 9 bases between them. The CDR3 here is CASTEAPGANVLTF. The DNA for the CDR3 is TGTGCCAGCACTGAGGCTCCTGGGGCCAACGTCCTGACTTTC.

The CDR3 protein is CASSFSRRSYNEQFF. DNA for the CDR3: TGTGCCAGCAGCTTCTCCCGTCGTTCCTACAATGAGCAGTTCTTC. The genes are TRBV5-6 and TRBJ2-1; D unclear. This CDR3 has 15 amino acids. Germline CDR1 SGHDT, CDR2 YYEEEE. The V gene lost 2 bases and the J gene lost 1 base, with 10 bases spanning the gap.

The rearrangement joins TRBV6-5 to TRBJ1-2, with D hard to call. CDR1 MNHEY and CDR2 SVGAGI come from the germline V gene. The CDR3 runs to 14 residues. Trimming took 0 bases from V and 7 from J, leaving 12 bases between them. The CDR3 DNA is TGTGCCAGCAGTTACTCGGGGAAGGTTCCTGGCTACACCTTC. This translates into CASSYSGKVPGYTF.

The chain joins TRBV6-1 to TRBJ1-2; D unresolved. Germline V gene data show CDR1 as MNHNS and CDR2 as SASEGT. The CDR3 runs to 13 residues. V gave up 8 bases and J gave up 2 bases, with 12 bases separating them. Written as DNA, the CDR3 is TGTGCCAGCGGCGAGGGTCCGAACTATGGCTACACCTTC. Its protein is CASGEGPNYGYTF.

The chain links TRBV7-3 to TRBJ2-3; 7 bases map to TRBD2. The CDR3 covers 12 residues. Germline assignment: CDR1 SGHTA and CDR2 FQGTGA. Unmatched junction bases numbered 3, after V lost 5 bases and J lost 7 bases. As DNA, the CDR3 is TGTGCCAGCAGCCCCGGGGGGAATACGCAGTATTTT. It codes for CASSPGGNTQYF.

This chain joins TRBV18 and TRBJ1-1, with 7 positions matching TRBD1. Germline trimming cut 1 base from V and 5 bases from J; bases unmatched to any gene: 10. Germline V gene lookup returns CDR1 KGHSH and CDR2 LQKENI. This CDR3 has 16 residues. The CDR3 region is CASSPQGANPGTEAFF. In nucleotides, the CDR3 is TGTGCCAGCTCACCACAGGGGGCCAATCCGGGAACTGAAGCTTTCTTT.

The rearrangement uses TRBV10-2 and TRBJ1-1, with unresolved D. The CDR3 spans 12 residues. Germline V gives CDR1 WSHSY, CDR2 SAAADI. The V end was cut by 3 bases, the J end by 3 bases, with 5 bases between. CDR3 DNA sequence: TGCGCCAGCAGTGATTGGGACACTGAAGCTTTCTTT. This sequence encodes CASSDWDTEAFF.

The CDR3 nucleotides are TGTGCCAGCAGGGGGGCGGCGGGAGCCGTCCACGAGCAGTACTTC. It is translated as CASRGAAGAVHEQYF. J is TRBJ2-7 and V is TRBV6-6; TRBD2 might be the D (7 bases). The germline V gene has CDR1 MNHNY and CDR2 SVGAGI (reference sequence). With 6 bases removed from V and 5 bases from J, the gap between germline ends came to 20 bases. This CDR3 has 15 residues.

V gene TRBV7-6 combines with J gene TRBJ1-1; a weak D match, TRBD1 (5 bases). Germline V gives CDR1 SGHVS, CDR2 FNYEAQ. The V end was cut by 3 bases, the J end by 0 bases, with 14 bases between. The length of the CDR3 is 16 residues. The CDR3 region has the DNA TGTGCCAGCAGCTTCCGAGGGGCGGGGGTGAACACTGAAGCTTTCTTT. The encoded protein is CASSFRGAGVNTEAFF.

The genes are TRBV10-3 and TRBJ2-7; D is possibly TRBD1 (5 bases). V was trimmed by 8 bases and J by 2 bases, leaving 7 bases between them. The CDR3 is 11 residues long. Germline loops: CDR1 ENHRY, CDR2 SYGVKD. CDR3 amino acids: CAIGAAYEQYF. CDR3 sequence (DNA): TGTGCCATCGGGGCCGCCTACGAGCAGTACTTC.

This sequence joins TRBV7-9 and TRBJ1-2; 7 nucleotides align to TRBD1. The CDR3 has 14 amino acids. The germline V gene encodes CDR1 SEHNR and CDR2 FQNEAQ (reference sequence). Trimming at V came to 2 bases and at J to 4 bases, leaving 4 bases not matched to a gene. The CDR3 sequence: CASSLKGGGYGYTF. CDR3 DNA sequence: TGTGCCAGCAGCTTAAAAGGGGGCGGCTATGGCTACACCTTC.